A single sample gave rise to the 27 T cell receptor beta chains below, sequenced in a study of CD8+CD57+ T cells in acquired aplastic anemia. Flow cytometry had shown expanded CD8+CD57+ cells in the patients chosen for sequencing. Genomic DNA acted as the template from which TCR beta VDJ combination and CDR3 sequence profiling were carried out. TCRdb reprocessed the reads via MiXCR and lists one record per CDR3 protein. The sample holds under 250,000 distinct CDR3 sequences, roughly half seen once. Sequencing was performed on sorted CD4+, CD8+, or CD8+CD57+ T cells (not recorded which) from PBMCs. The receptors come from a human donor with aplastic anemia.

This clonotype was seen repeatedly, ten times or more. The rearrangement uses TRBV5-1 and TRBJ2-1; TRBD2 matches at 7 bases. Germline V gene data show CDR1 as SGHRS and CDR2 as YFSETQ. With 0 bases clipped from V and 8 bases from J, the junction kept 11 bases outside the gene matches. The CDR3 contains 16 residues. CDR3 region: CASSLVFPAGADEQFF. The CDR3 bases are TGCGCCAGCAGCTTGGTTTTTCCCGCGGGAGCAGATGAGCAGTTCTTC. The full variable domain, rest sourced from reference TRBV5-1 and TRBJ2-1, is KAGVTQTPRYLIKTRGQQVTLSCSPISGHRSVSWYQQTPGQGLQFLFEYFSETQRNKGNFPGRFSGRQFSNSRSEMNVSTLELGDSALYLCASSLVFPAGADEQFFGPGTRLTVL.

The table lists this clonotype with many counts. The chain uses TRBV7-8 and TRBJ1-1; D remains ambiguous. CDR3 size: 13 residues. Germline assignment: CDR1 SGHVS and CDR2 FQNEAQ. Trimming cost V 2 bases and J 6 bases, with 10 bases left between them. Here the CDR3 DNA reads TGTGCCAGCAGCTTAAAACGATTCGCTGAAGCTTTCTTT. Amino acid sequence: CASSLKRFAEAFF.

The chain carries TRBV6-2 or TRBV6-3 and TRBJ1-5; a possible D gene is TRBD1 (5 bases). This CDR3 contains 16 residues. Germline V gene data show CDR1 as MNHEY and CDR2 as SVGEGT. Trimming cost V 5 bases and J 0 bases, with 14 bases left between them. CDR3 nucleotide sequence: TGTGCCAGCAGTCCTCTCGGGGGATATAGCAATCAGCCCCAGCATTTT. It translates to CASSPLGGYSNQPQHF.

The chain combines TRBV2 with TRBJ2-7; D is uncertain. The end of the DNA is better explained by TRBJ2-5, so the J call may be wrong. The germline gives CDR1 SNHLY, CDR2 FYNNEI. The CDR3 runs to 13 residues. The CDR3 here is CASSGAVQETQYF. DNA for the CDR3: TGTGCCAGCAGTGGGGCAGTTCAAGAGACCCAGTACTTC.

In this sample, this clonotype turned up many times. The chain has TRBV5-1 and TRBJ2-7; 11 bases match TRBD1. The CDR3 sequence is 15 residues long. Looked up from germline, CDR1 is SGHRS and CDR2 is YFSETQ. V dropped 3 bases and J dropped 2; count of bases not matched to a gene: 4. DNA for the CDR3: TGCGCCAGCAGCTCAGGGACAGGGGGGACCTACGAGCAGTACTTC. Its protein product is CASSSGTGGTYEQYF.

This clonotype showed up many times. The chain employs TRBV20-1 and TRBJ2-2; D gene uncertain. The CDR3 covers 14 residues. Germline-derived CDR1 and CDR2 are DFQATT and SNEGSKA (reference sequence). Trimming took off 5 bases at V and 0 bases at J, with 10 bases between the two ends. CDR3 nucleotides: TGCAGTGCTCCGAGTACTCCGAACACCGGGGAGCTGTTTTTT. Translated, it gives CSAPSTPNTGELFF.

This clonotype was seen repeatedly, ten times or more. The junction departs from germline at one end; a sequencing error may be responsible. In nucleotides, the CDR3 is TGTGCCAGCAGCTTAGGACAGATGAACACTGAAGCTTTCTTT. The encoded protein is CASSLGQMNTEAFF. This rearrangement joins TRBV12-3 or TRBV12-4 to TRBJ1-1; D might be TRBD1 (6 bases). There are 14 residues in the CDR3.

J is TRBJ1-1 and V is TRBV9, with 9 bases aligning to TRBD1. The V gene end was trimmed by 3 bases and the J gene end by 1 base; junction bases not matched to a gene: 10. The CDR3 is 17 residues long. Germline assignment: CDR1 SGDLS and CDR2 YYNGEE. CDR3 residues: CASSDGQGQEGNTEAFF. CDR3 sequence (DNA): TGTGCCAGCAGCGACGGACAGGGGCAGGAAGGGAACACTGAAGCTTTCTTT.

Remarks on this clonotype: Relative to the germline gene, one junction end is altered; a read error may explain this. The chain has TRBV18 and TRBJ2-7; D gene uncertain. CDR1 and CDR2 (germline): KGHSH, LQKENI. The CDR3 has 14 residues. CDR3 bases: TGTGCCAGCTCCAGCCCGAACATGGTCGGCGAGCAGCACTTC. Translation gives CASSSPNMVGEQHF.

This clonotype has ten or more counts. The chain is built from TRBV4-3 and TRBJ2-1; 7 bases are a match to TRBD2. J was trimmed by 6 bases and V by 2 bases; bases with no gene match: 4. The CDR3 consists of 14 residues. The germline gives CDR1 LGHNA, CDR2 YSLEER. The DNA for the CDR3 is TGCGCCAGCAGCCAATATACTAGCGCCAATGAGCAGTTCTTC. Its protein is CASSQYTSANEQFF.

This clonotype was found many times. The chain has TRBV5-1 and TRBJ2-7; 7 bases agree with TRBD2. CDR1 and CDR2 from the germline V gene are SGHRS and YFSETQ. The CDR3 sequence is 12 residues long. V shed 5 bases, J shed 5 bases, and the junction held 4 bases outside the gene matches. The CDR3 region has the DNA TGCGCCAGCAGGGGGGGGTACGACGAGCAGTACTTC. Its protein is CASRGGYDEQYF.

The genes are TRBV6-2 or TRBV6-3 and TRBJ1-2; TRBD1 might be the D (6 bases). Trimming left V 2 bases short and J 3 bases short, with 13 bases between. The germline gives CDR1 MNHEY, CDR2 SVGEGT. This CDR3 has 15 residues. CDR3 coding DNA: TGTGCCAGCAGTTACGGCAGGGGCACTCACTATGGCTACACCTTC. Translating gives CASSYGRGTHYGYTF.

At least ten counts were recorded for this clonotype. The V call is TRBV6-5, the J call TRBJ2-7; D remains unclear. Germline V gives CDR1 MNHEY, CDR2 SVGAGI. This CDR3 contains 15 residues. Trimming pared 0 bases from V and 1 base from J, leaving 10 bases between. The CDR3 loop is CASSYSYGRSYEQYF. In nucleotides, the CDR3 is TGTGCCAGCAGTTACTCGTACGGCAGATCCTACGAGCAGTACTTC.

The rearrangement joins TRBV19 to TRBJ1-5, with a weak D call TRBD1 (5 bases). In germline, CDR1 is LNHDA, CDR2 SQIVND (reference sequence). The V end was cut by 1 base, the J end by 3 bases, with 13 bases between. This CDR3 spans 16 amino acids. CDR3 DNA: TGTGCCAGTAGTATAGGAAGGGACTTGTCCAATCAGCCCCAGCATTTT. Translation gives CASSIGRDLSNQPQHF. The whole variable domain, remainder taken from reference TRBV19 and TRBJ1-5, is DGGITQSPKYLFRKEGQNVTLSCEQNLNHDAMYWYRQDPGQGLRLIYYSQIVNDFQKGDIAEGYSVSREKKESFPLTVTSAQKNPTAFYLCASSIGRDLSNQPQHFGDGTRLSIL.

The sample holds many counts of this clonotype. The J gene is TRBJ1-2, the V gene TRBV15, with TRBD1 identical over 7 bases. After removal of 4 bases from V and 4 bases from J, the junction contained 6 bases not matched to a gene. The CDR3 totals 14 residues. Germline CDR1 is LNHNV and CDR2 is YYDKDF (reference sequence). As DNA, the CDR3 is TGTGCCACCAGCACCCCGGGACAGCGCTATGGCTACACCTTC. It yields the protein CATSTPGQRYGYTF.

In the case of this clonotype: An end of the junction differs from the germline gene, which may be a read error. The chain carries TRBV7-9 and TRBJ2-7, with 9 bases matching TRBD2. Germline V gene sequence: CDR1 SEHNR, CDR2 FQNEAQ (reference sequence). The CDR3 totals 13 residues. Here the CDR3 DNA reads TGTGCCAGCAGCCTAGCGGGATACTGCGAGCAGTACTTC. As protein: CASSLAGYCEQYF.

The chain carries TRBV5-1 and TRBJ1-2; D gene ambiguous. The CDR3 has 14 amino acids. Trimming removed 4 bases at V and 7 bases at J, with 17 bases between. CDR1 is SGHRS and CDR2 is YFSETQ in the germline V gene. The CDR3 loop reads CASSQVGLLGGYTF. The CDR3 coding sequence is TGCGCCAGCAGCCAAGTTGGGTTACTGGGTGGCTACACCTTC.

This clonotype was seen ten or more times. This chain uses TRBV12-3 or TRBV12-4 with TRBJ2-3; D is ambiguous. The CDR3 has 13 amino acids. Trimming removed 1 base from V and 6 bases from J, with 8 bases in between. The CDR3 loop reads CASSLGGRDTQYF. The CDR3 bases are TGTGCCAGCAGTTTAGGAGGCCGGGATACGCAGTATTTT.

This chain joins TRBV5-4 and TRBJ2-7, with 8 bases fitting TRBD2. The CDR3 has 13 residues. In germline, CDR1 is SGHNT, CDR2 YYREEE (reference sequence). After removal of 3 bases from V and 4 bases from J, the junction contained 3 bases not matched to a gene. This CDR3 reads CASSSGGGYEQYF. The CDR3 bases are TGTGCCAGCAGCTCGGGCGGGGGGTACGAGCAGTACTTC.

This clonotype was counted ten times or more. The CDR3 DNA sequence: TGCAGCGTTGAAGGGGGGGAGGGGCGGTACAATGAGCAGTTCTTC. It encodes CSVEGGEGRYNEQFF. This chain connects TRBV29-1 to TRBJ2-1, with 7 positions matching TRBD2. The CDR3 consists of 15 residues. In germline, CDR1 is SQVTM, CDR2 ANQGSEA. The trim removed 1 base at V and 4 bases at J, leaving 7 bases unmatched.

The chain couples TRBV10-1 to TRBJ2-7; D is unclear. The CDR3 consists of 14 residues. The germline gives CDR1 WNHNN, CDR2 SYGVQD (reference sequence). V lost 3 bases and J 0 bases, leaving 9 bases between the germline ends. CDR3 bases: TGCGCCAGCAGTGATGGCGGAAACTCCTACGAGCAGTACTTC. It translates to CASSDGGNSYEQYF.

The J gene is TRBJ1-5, the V gene TRBV10-3, with unresolved D. Germline values: CDR1 ENHRY, CDR2 SYGVKD. The CDR3 sequence is 16 residues long. Between the trimmed V and J ends, which lost 0 bases and 0 bases, there was a span of 9 bases. The CDR3 DNA reads TGTGCCATCAGTGAGTCGACATCGTATAGCAATCAGCCCCAGCATTTT. Amino acid sequence: CAISESTSYSNQPQHF.

This clonotype was seen ten or more times. This rearrangement joins TRBV27 to TRBJ2-7; TRBD2 might be the D (7 bases). Germline V gene data show CDR1 as MNHEY and CDR2 as SMNVEV (reference sequence). The V end lost 6 bases, the J end lost 4 bases, and 16 bases lay between the germline ends. The CDR3 is 14 residues long. DNA for the CDR3: TGTGCCAGCAGGCCCGGGGGGCGAGGATACGAGCAGTACTTC. Its translation: CASRPGGRGYEQYF.

The chain employs TRBV7-9 and TRBJ2-3; D perhaps matches TRBD2 (5 bases). The CDR3 runs to 14 residues. Trimming took 3 bases from V and 1 from J, leaving 8 bases between them. CDR1 SEHNR and CDR2 FQNEAQ come from the germline V gene (reference sequence). CDR3 loop: CASSFGSGTDTQYF. CDR3 nucleotide sequence: TGTGCCAGCAGCTTTGGTAGCGGCACAGATACGCAGTATTTT.

This clonotype was observed a handful of times. V gene TRBV19 combines with J gene TRBJ2-7, with a possible D match to TRBD2 (6 bases). Germline loops: CDR1 LNHDA, CDR2 SQIVND (reference sequence). The CDR3 runs to 14 residues. V was pared by 9 bases and J by 4 bases, with 19 bases between. As DNA, the CDR3 is TGTGCCAGCTCACGACCGGGACTGATATACGAGCAGTACTTC. It encodes CASSRPGLIYEQYF.

The chain couples TRBV28 to TRBJ1-2; D not resolved. Germline CDR1 is MDHEN and CDR2 is SYDVKM. The CDR3 contains 15 residues. Deletions cut 0 bases from V and 2 bases from J, with 10 bases between. The CDR3 DNA follows: TGTGCCAGCAGTTTATGGAGGCACTACAACTATGGCTACACCTTC. Protein: CASSLWRHYNYGYTF.

The chain uses TRBV15 and TRBJ2-1; the match to TRBD1 covers 7 bases. V was pared by 5 bases and J by 7 bases, with 8 bases of the junction left unmatched. The CDR3 has 14 residues. Germline CDR1 and CDR2: LNHNV and YYDKDF (reference sequence). The CDR3 DNA sequence: TGTGCCACCAGCGGTAACAGGGGCAGGAATGAGCAGTTCTTC. Translating it yields CATSGNRGRNEQFF.